This is a list of T cell receptor beta chains from one sample in a study of T cells in tuberculosis. The table came from immunoSEQ multiplex PCR; TCRdb's copy has only in-frame clones and leaves some out. The sample lists tens of thousands of clones, roughly 95% seen once, with approximately 8.5% in the top ten. The sequenced sample was PBMCs. The receptors originated from a donor aged 10 to 29 with latent tuberculosis or without tuberculosis infection. Both conserved end residues are part of each CDR3. D genes are given only for firm matches. The size field is filled for only some rows; it gives once, few, many or a size class.

>NA|TRBD1|TRBV19|TRBJ1-5
CASSFPGQGRDQPQHF
TGTGCCAGTAGTTTCCCAGGACAGGGGCGAGATCAGCCCCAGCATTTT
>NA|TRBD2|TRBV29-1|TRBJ2-4
CSVGGGEVAKNIQYF
TGCAGCGTTGGGGGGGGAGAAGTAGCCAAAAACATTCAGTACTTC
>NA|NA|TRBV14|TRBJ2-7
CASSQDPSYEQYF
TGTGCCAGCAGCCAAGACCCGTCCTACGAGCAGTACTTC
>NA|NA|TRBV10-3|TRBJ1-6
CAISGQASNSPLHF
TGTGCCATCAGTGGACAGGCCTCGAATTCACCCCTCCACTTT
>NA|NA|TRBV29-1|TRBJ2-7
CSVVVRGEQYF
TGCAGCGTTGTGGTCCGGGGCGAGCAGTACTTC
>NA|NA|TRBV19|TRBJ1-4
CASRSTGFNEKLFF
TGTGCCAGTAGATCGACAGGTTTTAATGAAAAACTGTTTTTT
>NA|NA|TRBV6-6|TRBJ1-1
CASSSRGGMNTEAFF
TGTGCCAGCAGTTCACGTGGAGGAATGAACACTGAAGCTTTCTTT
>NA|NA|TRBV5-5|TRBJ1-1
CASSTRPGEAFF
TGTGCCAGCAGCACTCGCCCCGGTGAAGCTTTCTTT
>NA|TRBD1|TRBV4-1|TRBJ2-7
CASSLSGQGSLEQYF
TGCGCCAGCAGCTTATCGGGACAGGGGTCCCTCGAGCAGTACTTC
>once|NA|TRBV4-1|TRBJ2-7
CASSPRDNYEQYF
TGCGCCAGCAGCCCCCGGGACAACTACGAGCAGTACTTC
>NA|NA|TRBV7-9|TRBJ2-3
CASSLPEGGPGTDTQYF
TGTGCCAGCAGCTTACCGGAGGGGGGGCCGGGCACAGATACGCAGTATTTT